What follows are 30 T cell receptor beta chains derived from one specimen sequenced in a study of blood T cell repertoires in COVID-19 (TCRdb year 2020). To prepare the library, the immunoSEQ multiplex PCR assay was applied. What TCRdb holds here is the immuneACCESS table cut down to in-frame rearrangements. Part of the clones is not present; checked against another copy, under half of the missing clones reflect an unresolved V gene, and the others are unexplained. The sample table contains 100,000 to 130,000 clones; only one count was recorded for 89% of them. The ten largest clones take up under 5.5% of the sample. Specimen: peripheral blood. The receptors here all came from a middle-aged man with active or convalescent COVID-19.

The chain couples TRBV6-1 to TRBJ2-1; 7 bases are shared with TRBD2. Germline CDR1 reads MNHNS; CDR2 reads SASEGT. V was pared by 0 bases and J by 0 bases, with 2 bases of the junction left unmatched. This CDR3 comprises 16 residues. The CDR3 DNA follows: TGTGCCAGCAGTGAAGCCGCTAGCGGCTCCTACAATGAGCAGTTCTTC. Residues: CASSEAASGSYNEQFF.

This clone was recorded only once. The V and J genes are TRBV7-8 and TRBJ1-6, with D unclear. The germline CDR1 and CDR2 sequences are SGHVS and FQNEAQ. Trimming removed 0 bases from V and 1 base from J, with 7 bases in between. The CDR3 length is 16 residues. CDR3 DNA: TGTGCCAGCAGCTTAGCTGGCGGTTCCTATAATTCACCCCTCCACTTT. Amino acid sequence: CASSLAGGSYNSPLHF.

The chain carries TRBV4-2 and TRBJ2-3; D ambiguous. Per the germline V gene, CDR1 is LGHNA and CDR2 is YNFKEQ. This CDR3 is 14 amino acids long. V lost 4 bases and J lost 0, with 8 bases in between. CDR3 coding DNA: TGTGCCAGCAGCCGCGATGGTAGCACAGATACGCAGTATTTT. Translating it yields CASSRDGSTDTQYF.

This clone was observed a handful of times. The gene calls are TRBV14 and TRBJ1-1; unclear D gene. Deletions cut 0 bases from V and 0 bases from J, with 5 bases between. The length of the CDR3 is 14 residues. Germline V lookup: CDR1 SGHDN, CDR2 FVKESK. The CDR3 DNA reads as TGTGCCAGCAGCCAAGATACTGTGAACACTGAAGCTTTCTTT. It translates to CASSQDTVNTEAFF.

This clone was observed once. The chain joins TRBV28 to TRBJ1-1; D perhaps matches TRBD1 (5 bases). The ends were cut back, 6 bases at V and 4 bases at J, with 27 bases in the middle. The CDR3 loop spans 18 amino acids. Germline CDR1 is MDHEN and CDR2 is SYDVKM. The CDR3 is CASSYPAGRGPLSTEAFF. CDR3 in DNA: TGTGCCAGCAGCTACCCGGCTGGAAGGGGCCCCTTGAGCACTGAAGCTTTCTTT. The complete variable domain, with remaining parts taken from reference TRBV28 and TRBJ1-1, reads DVKVTQSSRYLVKRTGEKVFLECVQDMDHENMFWYRQDPGLGLRLIYFSYDVKMKEKGDIPEGYSVSREKKERFSLILESASTNQTSMYLCASSYPAGRGPLSTEAFFGQGTRLTVV.

This clone has a single count. The chain is built from TRBV9 and TRBJ1-3; 8 bases map to TRBD1. The CDR3 contains 15 residues. The J segment lost 6 bases and the V segment lost 4 bases, leaving 9 bases of the junction unmatched. Germline assignment: CDR1 SGDLS and CDR2 YYNGEE. CDR3 sequence reads: CASSQNRDRSNTIYF. The DNA for the CDR3 is TGTGCCAGCAGCCAGAACCGGGACAGGTCAAACACCATATATTTT. The variable domain in full, completed from reference TRBV9 and TRBJ1-3, reads DSGVTQTPKHLITATGQRVTLRCSPRSGDLSVYWYQQSLDQGLQFLIQYYNGEERAKGNILERFSAQQFPDLHSELNLSSLELGDSALYFCASSQNRDRSNTIYFGEGSWLTVV.

The chain has TRBV7-8 and TRBJ1-2, with D possibly TRBD1 on 5 matching bases. Trimming took 1 base from V and 4 from J, leaving 13 bases between them. The CDR3 consists of 15 residues. From germline, CDR1 is SGHVS and CDR2 FQNEAQ. CDR3 sequence: CASSLGPGGLYGYTF. In nucleotides, the CDR3 is TGTGCCAGCAGCTTAGGTCCCGGGGGTCTCTATGGCTACACCTTC.

The CDR3, as DNA: TGTGCCAGCAGTTTATATAAATTCTACGAGCAGTACTTC. It encodes CASSLYKFYEQYF. The V call is TRBV12-3 or TRBV12-4, the J call TRBJ2-7, with unresolved D. The CDR3 is 13 residues long. The germline V and J ends were trimmed by 2 bases and 3 bases, with 8 bases remaining between them.

The genes are TRBV6-5 and TRBJ2-7, with a tentative D call TRBD1 (6 bases). Germline V gives CDR1 MNHEY, CDR2 SVGAGI. V shed 3 bases and J shed 2 bases, with 11 bases lying between them. The CDR3 totals 14 residues. DNA for the CDR3: TGTGCCAGCAGTTATGTACAGGGCACCTACGAGCAGTACTTC. Translated, it gives CASSYVQGTYEQYF.

The chain combines TRBV13 with TRBJ1-4; TRBD1 agrees at 10 bases. Germline lookup yields CDR1 PRHDT and CDR2 FYEKMQ (reference sequence). J was trimmed by 7 bases and V by 5 bases; bases with no gene match: 7. The CDR3 is 15 residues long. The CDR3 DNA sequence: TGTGCCAGCAGCCCCGACAGGGGGCGAAGTGAAAAACTGTTTTTT. Amino acid sequence: CASSPDRGRSEKLFF.

This clone appeared a single time. The chain has TRBV30 and TRBJ2-7, with a possible D match to TRBD2 (5 bases). Trimming left V 3 bases short and J 6 bases short, with 12 bases between. Germline V gives CDR1 GTSNPN, CDR2 SVGIG (reference sequence). The CDR3 covers 12 residues. The CDR3 reads CAWRLGSGEQYF. The CDR3 coding sequence is TGTGCCTGGAGGCTTGGGAGCGGCGAGCAGTACTTC. Combining the CDR3 with reference TRBV30 and TRBJ2-7 gives the whole variable domain SQTIHQWPATLVQPVGSPLSLECTVEGTSNPNLYWYRQAAGRGLQLLFYSVGIGQISSEVPQNLSASRPQDRQFILSSKKLLLSDSGFYLCAWRLGSGEQYFGPGTRLTVT.

This sequence joins TRBV29-1 and TRBJ2-2, with TRBD1 as a possible D gene (6 bases). V was cut by 1 base and J by 0 bases, with 6 bases left in between. The CDR3 has 14 amino acids. Germline values: CDR1 SQVTM, CDR2 ANQGSEA. The CDR3 loop is CSVEGTANTGELFF. In DNA form, the CDR3 reads TGCAGCGTTGAAGGGACAGCGAACACCGGGGAGCTGTTTTTT.

The rearrangement joins TRBV9 to TRBJ2-5; tentatively, D is TRBD1 (7 bases). Trimming removed 0 bases from V and 4 bases from J, with 16 bases in between. Per the germline V gene, CDR1 is SGDLS and CDR2 is YYNGEE. The CDR3 totals 16 residues. In nucleotides, the CDR3 is TGTGCCAGCAGCGTAGCCGGAGGAGGGGGCGGAGAGACCCAGTACTTC. Its translation is CASSVAGGGGGETQYF. The full variable domain, its missing parts supplied by reference TRBV9 and TRBJ2-5, is DSGVTQTPKHLITATGQRVTLRCSPRSGDLSVYWYQQSLDQGLQFLIQYYNGEERAKGNILERFSAQQFPDLHSELNLSSLELGDSALYFCASSVAGGGGGETQYFGPGTRLLVL.

V gene TRBV24-1 combines with J gene TRBJ1-3, with D uncertain. Trimming took 5 bases from V and 0 from J, leaving 19 bases between them. The germline V gene encodes CDR1 KGHDR and CDR2 SFDVKD. This CDR3 spans 18 amino acids. The chain's CDR3 is CATSVRVKEESSGNTIYF. CDR3 sequence (DNA): TGTGCCACCAGTGTTAGGGTTAAGGAGGAGAGCTCTGGAAACACCATATATTTT.

V usage is TRBV5-1 and J usage is TRBJ2-3; a weak D match, TRBD2 (6 bases). The CDR3 consists of 12 residues. Trimming left V 4 bases short and J 4 bases short, with 7 bases between. Germline CDR1 is SGHRS and CDR2 is YFSETQ. The CDR3 region has the DNA TGCGCCAGCAGCCCTAGCGCAGATACGCAGTATTTT. Its translation is CASSPSADTQYF. Drawing the rest from reference TRBV5-1 and TRBJ2-3, the complete variable domain is KAGVTQTPRYLIKTRGQQVTLSCSPISGHRSVSWYQQTPGQGLQFLFEYFSETQRNKGNFPGRFSGRQFSNSRSEMNVSTLELGDSALYLCASSPSADTQYFGPGTRLTVL.

The chain is built from TRBV19 and TRBJ1-1, with 9 bases that match TRBD1. V was pared by 4 bases and J by 13 bases, with 10 bases of the junction left unmatched. CDR1 is LNHDA and CDR2 is SQIVND in the germline V gene (reference sequence). The CDR3 loop spans 13 amino acids. CDR3 amino acids: CASSTQGAWDFFF. DNA of the CDR3: TGTGCCAGTAGTACACAGGGGGCATGGGATTTTTTCTTT.

The chain employs TRBV18 and TRBJ1-4; the match to TRBD1 covers 7 bases. This CDR3 is 16 amino acids long. The germline CDR1 and CDR2 sequences are KGHSH and LQKENI. The J segment lost 1 base and the V segment lost 3 bases, leaving 5 bases of the junction unmatched. CDR3 nucleotides: TGTGCCAGCTCACCCTCACGACAGGGAACTAATGAAAAACTGTTTTTT. It yields the protein CASSPSRQGTNEKLFF. The full variable domain, completed using reference TRBV18 and TRBJ1-4, is NAGVMQNPRHLVRRRGQEARLRCSPMKGHSHVYWYRQLPEEGLKFMVYLQKENIIDESGMPKERFSAEFPKEGPSILRIQQVVRGDSAAYFCASSPSRQGTNEKLFFGSGTQLSVL.

V gene TRBV25-1 combines with J gene TRBJ2-2, with 8 positions matching TRBD1. Germline loops: CDR1 MGHDK, CDR2 SYGVNS. The V and J ends lost 4 bases and 7 bases, in that order; junction bases with no gene match: 8. This CDR3 has 15 residues. The CDR3 loop is CASSATGEASGELFF. The CDR3 nucleotides read TGTGCCAGCAGTGCGACAGGGGAGGCTAGCGGGGAGCTGTTTTTT.

The chain combines TRBV28 with TRBJ1-3; weak D call: TRBD1 (6 bases). V was cut by 3 bases and J by 0 bases, with 21 bases left in between. Looked up from germline, CDR1 is MDHEN and CDR2 is SYDVKM. The CDR3 totals 19 residues. DNA of the CDR3: TGTGCCAGCAGTTTTTTTGCGATGCTGGGGGCCACCTCTGGAAACACCATATATTTT. Translating gives CASSFFAMLGATSGNTIYF.

The V gene is TRBV5-1, the J gene TRBJ2-1; D possibly corresponds to TRBD2 (5 bases). The germline V gene encodes CDR1 SGHRS and CDR2 YFSETQ. This CDR3 region has 13 residues. V gave up 5 bases and J gave up 10 bases, with 16 bases separating them. The CDR3 region has the DNA TGCGCCAGCAGGGGAGATCCCTCCCTAGAGCAGTTCTTC. This codes for CASRGDPSLEQFF.

CDR3 DNA sequence: TGTGCCAGTACCACCCGACCGGACAGTAGTGGAAACACCATATATTTT. The encoded protein is CASTTRPDSSGNTIYF. The chain recombines TRBV19 with TRBJ1-3; possibly TRBD1 for D (6 bases). CDR3 size: 16 residues. V was trimmed by 7 bases and J by 3 bases, leaving 19 bases between them. The germline V gene encodes CDR1 LNHDA and CDR2 SQIVND (reference sequence).

This chain connects TRBV18 to TRBJ2-7; perhaps TRBD1 as D (6 bases). The germline V gene encodes CDR1 KGHSH and CDR2 LQKENI. V was clipped by 6 bases and J by 2 bases, with 14 bases between them. The CDR3 runs to 14 residues. CDR3 nucleotide sequence: TGTGCCAGCTCCCGATCAGGGGACCCCTACGAGCAGTACTTC. It codes for CASSRSGDPYEQYF.

The J gene is TRBJ2-7, the V gene TRBV15, with D tentatively TRBD2 (5 bases). The CDR3 totals 15 residues. Germline CDR1 reads LNHNV; CDR2 reads YYDKDF (reference sequence). V was pared by 1 base and J by 6 bases, with 16 bases between. The DNA of the CDR3 is TGTGCCACCAGCAGAGGGGAACTAGTTTTTACCGAGCAGTACTTC. Encoded protein: CATSRGELVFTEQYF.

The chain employs TRBV7-3 and TRBJ2-3; 11 bases are shared with TRBD2. Losses at the gene ends were 2 bases for V and 6 bases for J; bases not matched to a gene: 4. CDR3 length: 15 residues. CDR1 is SGHTA, CDR2 FQGTGA, per germline. The CDR3 bases are TGTGCCAGCAGCTTATTAGCGGGAGGGGTCGATACGCAGTATTTT. Its protein product is CASSLLAGGVDTQYF.

The chain is built from TRBV6-2 or TRBV6-3 and TRBJ1-1; tentative D call: TRBD1 (5 bases). CDR1 is MNHEY, CDR2 SVGEGT, per germline. V lost 5 bases, J lost 2 bases, and 12 bases lay in between. The CDR3 length is 14 residues. CDR3 DNA sequence: TGTGCCAGCAGTCGGGGACTCCGAAACACTGAAGCTTTCTTT. This sequence encodes CASSRGLRNTEAFF.

This rearrangement joins TRBV6-6 to TRBJ1-6, with D perhaps TRBD1 (5 bases). CDR3 length: 14 amino acids. In germline, CDR1 is MNHNY, CDR2 SVGAGI (reference sequence). V lost 8 bases and J lost 0, with 8 bases in between. CDR3: CASVTDSYNSPLHF. CDR3 DNA: TGTGCCAGCGTGACAGACTCCTATAATTCACCCCTCCACTTT.

V and J are TRBV28 and TRBJ2-7; no reliable D call. The CDR3 covers 14 residues. Trimming cost V 2 bases and J 9 bases, with 17 bases left between them. Germline CDR1 is MDHEN and CDR2 is SYDVKM. The CDR3 sequence: CASSLEVTSTRQYF. The CDR3 coding sequence is TGTGCCAGCAGTTTAGAGGTAACGTCTACGAGGCAGTACTTC.

The chain is built from TRBV28 and TRBJ2-7; 7 nucleotides agree with TRBD1. The V gene end was trimmed by 5 bases and the J gene end by 0 bases; junction bases not matched to a gene: 10. Germline lookup yields CDR1 MDHEN and CDR2 SYDVKM. CDR3 size: 16 residues. The DNA for the CDR3 is TGTGCCAGCAGTAGGGATTTACAGGGGAGCTCCTACGAGCAGTACTTC. The encoded protein is CASSRDLQGSSYEQYF. Drawing the rest from reference TRBV28 and TRBJ2-7, the complete variable domain is DVKVTQSSRYLVKRTGEKVFLECVQDMDHENMFWYRQDPGLGLRLIYFSYDVKMKEKGDIPEGYSVSREKKERFSLILESASTNQTSMYLCASSRDLQGSSYEQYFGPGTRLTVT.

This rearrangement joins TRBV5-1 to TRBJ1-5, with D possibly matching TRBD1 (6 bases). This CDR3 is built from 13 residues. The V end lost 4 bases, the J end lost 4 bases, and 9 bases lay between the germline ends. Germline CDR1 is SGHRS and CDR2 is YFSETQ. CDR3 in amino acids: CASSGQPNQPQHF. The CDR3 nucleotides are TGCGCCAGCAGCGGACAGCCTAATCAGCCCCAGCATTTT.

V gene TRBV4-1 combines with J gene TRBJ2-1, with 7 bases identical to TRBD2. This CDR3 comprises 15 residues. The germline V gene encodes CDR1 MGHRA and CDR2 YSYEKL. The V segment lost 1 base and the J segment 3 bases; nucleotides outside the gene matches: 3. The CDR3 nucleotides are TGCGCCAGCAGCCAAGGGACTAGGAGCTACAATGAGCAGTTCTTC. Encoded protein: CASSQGTRSYNEQFF.